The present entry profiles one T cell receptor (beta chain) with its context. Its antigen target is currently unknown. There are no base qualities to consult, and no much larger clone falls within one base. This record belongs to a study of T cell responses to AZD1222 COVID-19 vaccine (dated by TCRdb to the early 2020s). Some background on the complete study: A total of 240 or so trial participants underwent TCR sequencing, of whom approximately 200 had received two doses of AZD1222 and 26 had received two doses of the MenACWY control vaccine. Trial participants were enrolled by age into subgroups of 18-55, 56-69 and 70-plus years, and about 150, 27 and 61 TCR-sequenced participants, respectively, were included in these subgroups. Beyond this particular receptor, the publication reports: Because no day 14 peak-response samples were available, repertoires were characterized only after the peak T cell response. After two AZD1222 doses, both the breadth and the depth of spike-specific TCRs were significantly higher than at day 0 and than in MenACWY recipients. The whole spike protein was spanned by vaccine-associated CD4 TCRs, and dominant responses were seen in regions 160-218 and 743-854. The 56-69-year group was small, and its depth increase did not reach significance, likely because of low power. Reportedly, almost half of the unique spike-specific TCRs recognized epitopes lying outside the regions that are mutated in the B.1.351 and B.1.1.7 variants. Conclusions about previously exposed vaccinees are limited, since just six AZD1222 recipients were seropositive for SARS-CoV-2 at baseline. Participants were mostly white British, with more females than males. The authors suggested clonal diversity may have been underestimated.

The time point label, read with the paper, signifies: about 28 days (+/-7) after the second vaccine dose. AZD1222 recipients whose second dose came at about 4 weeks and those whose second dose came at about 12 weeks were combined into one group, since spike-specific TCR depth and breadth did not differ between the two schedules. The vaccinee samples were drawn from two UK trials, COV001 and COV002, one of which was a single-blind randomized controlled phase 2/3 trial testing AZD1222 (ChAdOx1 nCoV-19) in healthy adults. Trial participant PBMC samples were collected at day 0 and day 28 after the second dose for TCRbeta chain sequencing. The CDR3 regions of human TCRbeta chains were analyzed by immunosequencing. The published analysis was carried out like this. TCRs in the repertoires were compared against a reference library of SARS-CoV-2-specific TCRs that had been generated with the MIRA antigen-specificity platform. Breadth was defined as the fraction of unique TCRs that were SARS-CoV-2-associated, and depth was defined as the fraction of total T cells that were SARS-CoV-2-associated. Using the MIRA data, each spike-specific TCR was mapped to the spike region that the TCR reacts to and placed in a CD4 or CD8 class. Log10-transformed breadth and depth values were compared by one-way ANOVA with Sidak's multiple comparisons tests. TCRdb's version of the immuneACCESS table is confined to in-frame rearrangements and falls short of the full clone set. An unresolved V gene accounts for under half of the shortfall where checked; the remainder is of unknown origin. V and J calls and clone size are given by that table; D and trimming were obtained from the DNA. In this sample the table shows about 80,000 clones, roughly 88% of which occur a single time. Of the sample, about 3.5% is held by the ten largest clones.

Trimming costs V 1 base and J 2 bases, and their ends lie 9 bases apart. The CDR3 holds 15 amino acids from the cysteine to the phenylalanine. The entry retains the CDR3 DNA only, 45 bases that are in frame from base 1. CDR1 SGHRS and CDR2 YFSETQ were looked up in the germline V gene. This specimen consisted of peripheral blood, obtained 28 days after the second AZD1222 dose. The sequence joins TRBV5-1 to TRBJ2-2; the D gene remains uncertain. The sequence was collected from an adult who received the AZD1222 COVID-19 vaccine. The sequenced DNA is TGCGCCAGCAGCTTGTCCCAGGTTAACACCGGGGAGCTGTTTTTT. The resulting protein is CASSLSQVNTGELFF.